This TCR beta chain was identified in a study of OX40 agonist ivuxolimab in advanced cancers. The cohort excluded patients with autoimmune disease history or systemic immunosuppression. Drawing of blood for sampling happened at baseline, at cycle 4 day 1, and at cycle 7 day 1. The CDR3 consists of 14 residues. The V gene's germline CDR1 is MNHNS and CDR2 SASEGT. The V segment lost 6 bases and the J segment 7 bases; nucleotides outside the gene matches: 11. The method was immunoSEQ multiplex PCR; TCRdb's version includes in-frame clones alone and lacks a portion of them. The data contain roughly 63,000 clones, approximately 92% of them singletons. A note on this clone: The antigen remains unidentified.

Study-wide findings and caveats: Clonal expansion in partial responders at 0.1-3.0 mg/kg ranked among the lowest. The expanded peripheral T cells' antigen specificity was not determined.

The TCR comes from an adult with an advanced solid tumor such as melanoma, head and neck, liver or kidney cancer. V gene TRBV6-1 combines with J gene TRBJ2-7; 8 bases map to TRBD1. This sample comprised CD4+ or CD8+ T cells sorted from blood, obtained in a trial of the OX40 agonist ivuxolimab. CDR3 protein: CASRAGGLPGEQYF. DNA of the CDR3: TGTGCCAGCAGGGCAGGGGGCCTCCCCGGGGAGCAGTACTTC.